The 21 T cell receptor beta chains listed next were all sequenced from one sample in a study of T cells after yellow fever vaccination. TCRdb passed the 5' RACE reads through MiXCR, listing each CDR3 protein once. This table has approximately 300,000 distinct CDR3 sequences, 10% to 15% appearing once. The specimen was CD4+ T cells sorted from PBMCs, collected 45 days after the yellow fever booster vaccination. These receptors originate from a man aged 25-45 years who received the YFV17D yellow fever vaccine.

This clonotype was observed a few times. This chain joins TRBV7-2 and TRBJ2-7, with a possible D match to TRBD1 (5 bases). CDR1 and CDR2 (germline): SGHTA, FQGNSA. The CDR3 length is 13 residues. With 2 bases removed from V and 5 bases from J, the gap between germline ends came to 10 bases. CDR3 coding DNA: TGTGCCAGCAGCTTAAGGGGTCGCGACGAGCAGTACTTC. Its translation: CASSLRGRDEQYF.

The chain combines TRBV7-8 with TRBJ1-2; TRBD1 is a possible D gene (5 bases). V was trimmed by 5 bases and J by 8 bases, leaving 15 bases between them. This CDR3 contains 13 residues. The germline V gene has CDR1 SGHVS and CDR2 FQNEAQ. The CDR3 loop is CASSRISGGGYTF. DNA of the CDR3: TGTGCCAGCAGCCGTATATCGGGGGGAGGCTACACCTTC.

The chain employs TRBV28 and TRBJ2-4, with D possibly matching TRBD1 (6 bases). This CDR3 spans 14 amino acids. Germline assignment: CDR1 MDHEN and CDR2 SYDVKM. Trimming left V 5 bases short and J 4 bases short, with 12 bases between. The CDR3 DNA sequence: TGTGCCAGCAGTCCTTGGACAGCAAAAAACATTCAGTACTTC. Translating it yields CASSPWTAKNIQYF.

DNA for the CDR3: TGTGCCAGCAGCTTAGCTTTGGGTGATGAGCAGTTCTTC. It specifies CASSLALGDEQFF. The rearrangement uses TRBV7-6 and TRBJ2-1, with D unclear. Germline lookup yields CDR1 SGHVS and CDR2 FNYEAQ. The V end lost 0 bases, the J end lost 8 bases, and 8 bases lay between the germline ends. The CDR3 consists of 13 residues.

This clonotype came up a few times. The chain couples TRBV5-1 to TRBJ2-1; 12 bases agree with TRBD2. The CDR3 loop spans 16 amino acids. V trimming: 1 base; J trimming: 7 bases; junction bases outside the gene matches: 6. Germline lookup yields CDR1 SGHRS and CDR2 YFSETQ. This CDR3 is CASSLSPTSGRNEQFF. The CDR3 nucleotides are TGCGCCAGCAGCTTGTCTCCGACTAGCGGGAGAAATGAGCAGTTCTTC.

This clonotype came up a few times. The V gene is TRBV7-6, the J gene TRBJ2-5, with TRBD2 as a possible D gene (6 bases). The germline V and J ends were trimmed by 1 base and 2 bases, with 11 bases remaining between them. Germline V CDR1 and CDR2: SGHVS, FNYEAQ. This CDR3 is built from 15 residues. This chain's CDR3 is CASSLGASGQETQYF. The CDR3, as DNA: TGTGCCAGCAGCTTAGGGGCAAGCGGGCAAGAGACCCAGTACTTC. Drawing the rest from reference TRBV7-6 and TRBJ2-5, the complete variable domain is GAGVSQSPRYKVTKRGQDVALRCDPISGHVSLYWYRQALGQGPEFLTYFNYEAQQDKSGLPNDRFSAERPEGSISTLTIQRTEQRDSAMYRCASSLGASGQETQYFGPGTRLLVL.

This clonotype was picked up a small number of times. This chain uses TRBV12-3 or TRBV12-4 with TRBJ2-2; no firm D call. V lost 5 bases to trimming and J lost 2 bases, with 6 bases between them. This CDR3 region has 13 residues. The CDR3: CASSAVNTGELFF. CDR3 nucleotide sequence: TGTGCCAGCAGTGCTGTCAACACCGGGGAGCTGTTTTTT.

This clonotype was picked up a small number of times. V is TRBV6-5 and J is TRBJ2-7; D ambiguous. This CDR3 comprises 15 residues. The V gene's germline CDR1 is MNHEY and CDR2 SVGAGI. Trimming took 0 bases from V and 3 from J, leaving 12 bases between them. CDR3 region: CASSYSAPGRYEQYF. The CDR3 DNA reads as TGTGCCAGCAGTTACTCGGCTCCAGGTCGCTACGAGCAGTACTTC.

The gene calls are TRBV7-9 and TRBJ2-7; D may correspond to TRBD1 or TRBD2 (5 bases each). The CDR3 has 15 residues. V shed 6 bases and J shed 0 bases, with 15 bases lying between them. From germline, CDR1 is SEHNR and CDR2 FQNEAQ (reference sequence). Here the CDR3 reads CASRMTAGSSYEQYF. Written as DNA, the CDR3 is TGTGCCAGCAGGATGACAGCTGGGAGCTCCTACGAGCAGTACTTC. The complete variable domain, with remaining parts taken from reference TRBV7-9 and TRBJ2-7, reads DTGVSQNPRHKITKRGQNVTFRCDPISEHNRLYWYRQTLGQGPEFLTYFQNEAQLEKSRLLSDRFSAERPKGSFSTLEIQRTEQGDSAMYLCASRMTAGSSYEQYFGPGTRLTVT.

The V and J genes are TRBV5-1 and TRBJ1-4; D uncertain. This CDR3 has 14 residues. CDR1 and CDR2 from the germline V gene are SGHRS and YFSETQ. The V gene lost 2 bases and the J gene lost 7 bases, with 12 bases spanning the gap. The CDR3 nucleotides are TGCGCCAGCAGCTTTGATCAAAGTCGTGAAAAACTGTTTTTT. Its translation is CASSFDQSREKLFF.

This chain uses TRBV6-2 or TRBV6-3 with TRBJ2-5, with D perhaps TRBD2 (6 bases). Germline V gene data show CDR1 as MNHEY and CDR2 as SVGEGT. V was trimmed by 5 bases and J by 4 bases, leaving 14 bases between them. The CDR3 sequence is 14 residues long. The CDR3 DNA follows: TGTGCCAGCAGTCGGGACGCCGGGAGAGAGACCCAGTACTTC. Its protein is CASSRDAGRETQYF.

This clonotype was observed at least ten times. V is TRBV12-3 or TRBV12-4 and J is TRBJ2-5, with D uncertain. Deletions cut 5 bases from V and 4 bases from J, with 11 bases between. The CDR3 loop spans 13 amino acids. CDR3 amino acids: CASSLASLETQYF. In nucleotides, the CDR3 is TGTGCCAGCAGTCTTGCCTCGTTAGAGACCCAGTACTTC.

This clonotype appeared a few times. The rearrangement links TRBV7-2 to TRBJ2-4; 7 nucleotides agree with TRBD2. The V gene's germline CDR1 is SGHTA and CDR2 FQGNSA. J was trimmed by 3 bases and V by 2 bases; bases with no gene match: 4. This CDR3 has 15 amino acids. The CDR3 DNA reads as TGTGCCAGCAGCTTAAGCGGGAATGGCAAAAACATTCAGTACTTC. This codes for CASSLSGNGKNIQYF.

This clonotype has only a few counts. The rearrangement links TRBV20-1 to TRBJ2-1, with a tentative D call TRBD2 (6 bases). Germline-derived CDR1 and CDR2 are DFQATT and SNEGSKA (reference sequence). This CDR3 has 15 amino acids. V lost 4 bases to trimming and J lost 4 bases, with 17 bases between them. This chain's CDR3 is CSATSLGRPYNEQFF. CDR3 sequence (DNA): TGCAGTGCTACCTCTCTGGGGAGGCCGTACAATGAGCAGTTCTTC.

This clonotype showed up just a few times. The chain employs TRBV5-1 and TRBJ1-1; D is unclear. V was clipped by 7 bases and J by 7 bases, with 14 bases between them. This CDR3 region has 12 residues. The germline V gene has CDR1 SGHRS and CDR2 YFSETQ. CDR3 DNA sequence: TGCGCCAGCTCCCTTAAGGGATTTGAAGCTTTCTTT. Translating gives CASSLKGFEAFF.

This clonotype came up many times. The chain joins TRBV29-1 to TRBJ2-3, with unresolved D. V was pared by 3 bases and J by 6 bases, with 4 bases between. Germline assignment: CDR1 SQVTM and CDR2 ANQGSEA. The CDR3 totals 10 residues. CDR3: CSVDRDTQYF. The CDR3 DNA is TGCAGCGTTGATCGGGATACGCAGTATTTT.

The table lists this clonotype with many counts. J is TRBJ2-6 and V is TRBV10-3, with no clear D. The CDR3 is made up of 16 amino acids. V shed 4 bases and J shed 4 bases, with 14 bases lying between them. The germline V gene encodes CDR1 ENHRY and CDR2 SYGVKD. The CDR3: CAISVERADGANVLTF. The DNA of the CDR3 is TGTGCCATCAGTGTGGAACGTGCGGACGGGGCCAACGTCCTGACTTTC.

The V and J genes are TRBV20-1 and TRBJ2-7, with D perhaps TRBD1 (6 bases). CDR1 is DFQATT and CDR2 is SNEGSKA in the germline V gene (reference sequence). The V end lost 3 bases, the J end lost 2 bases, and 14 bases lay between the germline ends. This CDR3 contains 14 residues. CDR3 residues: CSASPKGHPYEQYF. CDR3 DNA sequence: TGCAGTGCTAGTCCGAAGGGACATCCCTACGAGCAGTACTTC.

This clonotype was detected a few times. The chain carries TRBV9 and TRBJ2-2; TRBD2 aligns across 8 bases. The CDR3 is made up of 17 amino acids. Germline V gives CDR1 SGDLS, CDR2 YYNGEE. Trimming took 0 bases from V and 2 from J; bases not matched to a gene: 6. The CDR3 DNA follows: TGTGCCAGCAGCGTAGATGTGGCGGGGGGAAACACCGGGGAGCTGTTTTTT. Residues: CASSVDVAGGNTGELFF. Full variable domain (remainder filled in from reference TRBV9 and TRBJ2-2): DSGVTQTPKHLITATGQRVTLRCSPRSGDLSVYWYQQSLDQGLQFLIQYYNGEERAKGNILERFSAQQFPDLHSELNLSSLELGDSALYFCASSVDVAGGNTGELFFGEGSRLTVL.

This clonotype was detected a few times. CDR3 residues: CASSPRTGLNTEAFF. The DNA for the CDR3 is TGTGCCAGCAGCCCCCGGACAGGCCTAAACACTGAAGCTTTCTTT. This chain joins TRBV5-6 and TRBJ1-1, with TRBD1 matching 7 bases. Germline CDR1 and CDR2: SGHDT and YYEEEE. The CDR3 spans 15 residues. With V trimmed by 4 bases and J by 2 bases, 8 bases remained unmatched.

This clonotype turned up a few times. V usage is TRBV5-4 and J usage is TRBJ2-1, with 13 bases aligning to TRBD2. After removal of 8 bases from V and 6 bases from J, the junction contained 14 bases not matched to a gene. Germline V gene sequence: CDR1 SGHNT, CDR2 YYREEE (reference sequence). This CDR3 is built from 17 residues. DNA of the CDR3: TGTGCCAGTAGTTCCCGGACTAGCGGGAGTTCCGTCAATGAGCAGTTCTTC. Encoded protein: CASSSRTSGSSVNEQFF.